These 2 T cell receptor beta chains came from one sample sequenced in a study of read filtering for tumor transcriptome and immune sequencing. The library was built from roughly 400 ng RNA with molecular barcoded adaptors for alpha/delta and beta/gamma chains. TCRdb called the reads again in MiXCR, with one record for every CDR3 protein. The data contain some 80,000 distinct CDR3 sequences, more than 9% of them singletons. Sequencing was performed on a population of CD138-negative cells sorted from bone marrow. The source of these receptors is a donor aged 40 or older with multiple myeloma.

This clonotype was detected many times. This chain links TRBV29-1 with TRBJ2-5; 9 bases align to TRBD2. Germline CDR1 reads SQVTM; CDR2 reads ANQGSEA. V shed 4 bases, J shed 5 bases, and the junction held 2 bases outside the gene matches. The CDR3 runs 12 residues. The CDR3 region is CSVGTSAETQYF. Here the CDR3 DNA reads TGCAGCGTTGGGACTAGCGCGGAGACCCAGTACTTC.

This clonotype was detected ten times or more. The J gene is TRBJ2-7, the V gene TRBV3-1, with a possible D match to TRBD1 (5 bases). Germline CDR1 LGHDT, CDR2 YNNKEL (reference sequence). Trimming pared 5 bases from V and 3 bases from J, leaving 14 bases between. The CDR3 covers 14 residues. The CDR3 DNA reads TGTGCCAGCAGCGACTCAGGGCCGTACTACGAGCAGTACTTC. Translated, it gives CASSDSGPYYEQYF.